This entry describes one TCR beta chain. Its antigen remains unidentified. The sample is drawn from a study of CD8+ T cells in alopecia areata. The wider study: Treatment of the treated patients consisted of oral tofacitinib, 5 to 10 mg twice daily. General study points: Persistence in scalp and blood during tofacitinib was observed for many expanded lesional clones.

Following extraction, RNA underwent reverse transcription to cDNA, which served as the sequencing template. The method was immunoSEQ multiplex PCR; TCRdb's version includes in-frame clones alone and lacks a portion of them. The sample holds roughly 180,000 clones; roughly three fifths are singletons and the top ten take 3% to 3.5%. Treatment denoted: oral pan-JAK inhibitor, 5-10 mg twice daily. The TCR sequence derives from a human donor with alopecia areata. The sample in question was CD4+ T cells sorted from blood, obtained at week 4, from a patient treated with tofacitinib.

The CDR3 is CASSFDSGGSDTQYF. In nucleotides, the CDR3 is TGTGCCAGCAGCTTTGATAGCGGGGGCTCAGATACGCAGTATTTT. V and J are TRBV13 and TRBJ2-3; TRBD2 matches at 9 bases. This CDR3 region has 15 residues. The V gene's germline CDR1 is PRHDT and CDR2 FYEKMQ (reference sequence). The ends lost 3 bases at V and 4 bases at J; junction bases unmatched: 5. The full variable domain, in which reference TRBV13 and TRBJ2-3 provide the parts outside the CDR3, is AAGVIQSPRHLIKEKRETATLKCYPIPRHDTVYWYQQGPGQDPQFLISFYEKMQSDKGSIPDRFSAQQFSDYHSELNMSSLELGDSALYFCASSFDSGGSDTQYFGPGTRLTVL.